Listed here are 10 T cell receptor beta chains from one sample, sequenced in a study of OX40 agonist ivuxolimab in advanced cancers. The data were produced by immunoSEQ multiplex PCR, yet TCRdb's version contains in-frame clones alone and is incomplete. Of about 83,000 clones listed, about 86% are singletons. The sequencing here drew on CD4+ or CD8+ T cells sorted from blood, taken in a trial of the OX40 agonist ivuxolimab. These receptors all stem from an adult with an advanced solid tumor such as melanoma, head and neck, liver or kidney cancer.

The chain joins TRBV28 to TRBJ1-6; D is possibly TRBD1 (5 bases). V was clipped by 4 bases and J by 7 bases, with 11 bases between them. The germline gives CDR1 MDHEN, CDR2 SYDVKM. This CDR3 is 14 amino acids long. CDR3 nucleotide sequence: TGTGCCAGCAGTTCGGGACCGACCAATTCACCCCTCCACTTT. Translating it yields CASSSGPTNSPLHF.

This chain links TRBV19 with TRBJ2-2; 10 nucleotides agree with TRBD1. The CDR3 totals 15 residues. Unmatched junction bases numbered 7, after V lost 5 bases and J lost 7 bases. The germline V gene encodes CDR1 LNHDA and CDR2 SQIVND (reference sequence). The chain's CDR3 is CASSPRTGGNGELFF. The CDR3 bases are TGTGCCAGTAGTCCTCGGACAGGGGGGAACGGGGAGCTGTTTTTT.

This clone was observed a handful of times. The rearrangement links TRBV7-9 to TRBJ1-1; tentatively, D is TRBD1 (6 bases). Germline-derived CDR1 and CDR2 are SEHNR and FQNEAQ (reference sequence). The V end was cut by 5 bases, the J end by 4 bases, with 11 bases between. CDR3 size: 13 residues. The CDR3 sequence is CASSVQGGTEAFF. The CDR3 coding sequence is TGTGCCAGCAGCGTACAGGGTGGCACTGAAGCTTTCTTT.

V is TRBV6-1 and J is TRBJ2-7; D assignment may be TRBD1 or TRBD2 (7 bases each). Trimming shortened V by 6 bases and J by 3 bases, and 12 bases separated the two germline ends. Germline V gene sequence: CDR1 MNHNS, CDR2 SASEGT. This CDR3 contains 13 residues. The CDR3 is CASRGGTDYEQYF. CDR3 nucleotides: TGTGCCAGCAGGGGGGGGACAGACTACGAGCAGTACTTC.

The chain carries TRBV6-5 and TRBJ1-3; 8 bases match TRBD1. Losses at the gene ends were 2 bases for V and 3 bases for J; bases not matched to a gene: 3. CDR3 length equals 15 residues. The germline CDR1 and CDR2 sequences are MNHEY and SVGAGI. Here the CDR3 DNA reads TGTGCCAGCAGTTACGGGGGACAGGTTGGAAACACCATATATTTT. Protein sequence: CASSYGGQVGNTIYF.

The chain links TRBV5-1 to TRBJ2-5; the match to TRBD1 covers 7 bases. Trimming at V came to 4 bases and at J to 3 bases, leaving 18 bases not matched to a gene. CDR3 size: 18 residues. Germline assignment: CDR1 SGHRS and CDR2 YFSETQ. The CDR3 DNA reads TGCGCCAGCAGCCGACAGGGTCTGGGAGCCCAGGGTGAAGAGACCCAGTACTTC. Protein product: CASSRQGLGAQGEETQYF.

V gene TRBV18 combines with J gene TRBJ2-7, with 7 bases identical to TRBD1. Germline values: CDR1 KGHSH, CDR2 LQKENI. After removal of 5 bases from V and 5 bases from J, the junction contained 12 bases not matched to a gene. This CDR3 has 15 amino acids. The chain's CDR3 is CASSSSNRQGHEQYF. The CDR3 DNA follows: TGTGCCAGCTCATCCTCTAATAGACAGGGCCACGAGCAGTACTTC.

In DNA form, the CDR3 reads TGCGCCAGCAGCTCGGGGACAGGGCGGCAAGAGACCCAGTACTTC. Residues: CASSSGTGRQETQYF. The rearrangement joins TRBV5-1 to TRBJ2-5; 9 bases are a match to TRBD1. V lost 3 bases to trimming and J lost 2 bases; unmatched junction nucleotides: 5. CDR1 SGHRS and CDR2 YFSETQ come from the germline V gene. The length of the CDR3 is 15 residues.

This clone was counted a few times. The rearrangement links TRBV28 to TRBJ1-2, with D possibly matching TRBD1 (5 bases). Germline CDR1 reads MDHEN; CDR2 reads SYDVKM. The ends were cut back, 1 base at V and 2 bases at J, with 17 bases in the middle. This CDR3 spans 17 amino acids. CDR3 loop: CASSLYPGKGVNYGYTF. The CDR3 DNA sequence: TGTGCCAGCAGTTTATATCCAGGGAAGGGAGTAAACTATGGCTACACCTTC.

The chain employs TRBV2 and TRBJ1-3; 10 nucleotides align to TRBD1. J gave up 3 bases and V 6 bases, and 5 bases lay outside the gene matches. The CDR3 sequence is 15 residues long. CDR1 and CDR2 from the germline V gene are SNHLY and FYNNEI. The CDR3 bases are TGTGCCAGCAGCAGTAGGACAGGGGGTGGAAACACCATATATTTT. This gives the protein CASSSRTGGGNTIYF.